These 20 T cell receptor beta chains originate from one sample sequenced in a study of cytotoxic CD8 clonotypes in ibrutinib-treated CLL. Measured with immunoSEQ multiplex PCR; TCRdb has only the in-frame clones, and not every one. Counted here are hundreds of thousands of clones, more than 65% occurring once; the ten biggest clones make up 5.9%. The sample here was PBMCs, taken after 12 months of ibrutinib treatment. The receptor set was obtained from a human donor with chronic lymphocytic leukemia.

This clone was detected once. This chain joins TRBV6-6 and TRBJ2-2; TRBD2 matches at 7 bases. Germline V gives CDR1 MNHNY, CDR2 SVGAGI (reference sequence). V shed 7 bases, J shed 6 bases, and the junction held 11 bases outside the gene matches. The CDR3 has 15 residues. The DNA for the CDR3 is TGTGCCAGCAAGTTGACTGGACTAGGGGCCGGGGAGCTGTTTTTT. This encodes CASKLTGLGAGELFF.

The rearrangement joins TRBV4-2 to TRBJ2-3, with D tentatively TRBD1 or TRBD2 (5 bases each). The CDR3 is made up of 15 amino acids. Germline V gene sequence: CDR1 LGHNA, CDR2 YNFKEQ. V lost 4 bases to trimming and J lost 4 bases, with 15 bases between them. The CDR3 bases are TGTGCCAGCAGCCTAGAAAACGGGGCCCCAGATACGCAGTATTTT. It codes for CASSLENGAPDTQYF.

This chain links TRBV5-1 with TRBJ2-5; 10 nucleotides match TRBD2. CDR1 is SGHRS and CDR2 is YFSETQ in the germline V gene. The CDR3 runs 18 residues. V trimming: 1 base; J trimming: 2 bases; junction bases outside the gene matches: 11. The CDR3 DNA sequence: TGCGCCAGCAGCTTGTCGACAGGGCTACTAGCGGGGCAAGAGACCCAGTACTTC. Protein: CASSLSTGLLAGQETQYF.

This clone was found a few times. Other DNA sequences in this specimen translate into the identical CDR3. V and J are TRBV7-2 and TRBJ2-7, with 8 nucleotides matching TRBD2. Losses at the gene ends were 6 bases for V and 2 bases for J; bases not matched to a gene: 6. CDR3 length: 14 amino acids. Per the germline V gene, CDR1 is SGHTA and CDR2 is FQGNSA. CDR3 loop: CASSPGGPTYEQYF. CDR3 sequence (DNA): TGTGCCAGCAGTCCGGGAGGGCCAACCTACGAGCAGTACTTC.

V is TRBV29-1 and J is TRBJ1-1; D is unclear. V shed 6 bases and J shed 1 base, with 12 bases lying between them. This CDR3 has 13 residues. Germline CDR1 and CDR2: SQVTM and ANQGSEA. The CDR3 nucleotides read TGCAGCGTAGGAGGTGGGTCGAACACTGAAGCTTTCTTT. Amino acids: CSVGGGSNTEAFF.

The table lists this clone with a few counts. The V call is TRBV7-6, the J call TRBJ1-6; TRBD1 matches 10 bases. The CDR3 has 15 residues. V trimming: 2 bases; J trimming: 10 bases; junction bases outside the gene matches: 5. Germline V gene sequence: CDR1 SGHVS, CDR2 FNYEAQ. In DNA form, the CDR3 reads TGTGCCAGCAGCTTAAGACAGGGGGCCACGTCACCCCTCCACTTT. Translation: CASSLRQGATSPLHF.

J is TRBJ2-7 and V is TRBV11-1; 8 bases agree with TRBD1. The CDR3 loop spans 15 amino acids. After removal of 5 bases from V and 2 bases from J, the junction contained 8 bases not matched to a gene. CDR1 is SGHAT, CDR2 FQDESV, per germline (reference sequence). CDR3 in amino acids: CASSQQGVHTYEQYF. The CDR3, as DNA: TGTGCCAGCAGCCAACAGGGGGTCCATACCTACGAGCAGTACTTC.

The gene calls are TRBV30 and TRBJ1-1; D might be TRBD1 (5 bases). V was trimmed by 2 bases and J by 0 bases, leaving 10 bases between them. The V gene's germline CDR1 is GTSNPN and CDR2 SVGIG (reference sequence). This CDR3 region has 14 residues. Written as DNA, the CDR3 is TGTGCCTGGAGTCGAGGGGCCCTGAACACTGAAGCTTTCTTT. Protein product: CAWSRGALNTEAFF. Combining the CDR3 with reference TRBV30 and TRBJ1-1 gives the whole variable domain SQTIHQWPATLVQPVGSPLSLECTVEGTSNPNLYWYRQAAGRGLQLLFYSVGIGQISSEVPQNLSASRPQDRQFILSSKKLLLSDSGFYLCAWSRGALNTEAFFGQGTRLTVV.

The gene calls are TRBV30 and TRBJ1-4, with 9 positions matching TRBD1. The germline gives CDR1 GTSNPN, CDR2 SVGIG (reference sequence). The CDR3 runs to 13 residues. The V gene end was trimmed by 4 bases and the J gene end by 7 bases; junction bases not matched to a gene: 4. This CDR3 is CAWNRGRVEKLFF. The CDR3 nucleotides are TGTGCCTGGAACAGGGGGCGCGTTGAAAAACTGTTTTTT.

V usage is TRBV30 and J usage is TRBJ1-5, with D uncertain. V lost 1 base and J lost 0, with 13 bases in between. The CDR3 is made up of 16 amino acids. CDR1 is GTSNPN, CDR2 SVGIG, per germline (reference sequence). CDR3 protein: CAWSGPGHYSNQPQHF. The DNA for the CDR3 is TGTGCCTGGAGTGGGCCAGGTCACTATAGCAATCAGCCCCAGCATTTT.

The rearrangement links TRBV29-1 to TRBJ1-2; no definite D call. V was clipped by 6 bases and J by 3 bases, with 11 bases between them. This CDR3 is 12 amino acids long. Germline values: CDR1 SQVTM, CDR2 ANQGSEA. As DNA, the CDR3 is TGCAGCGTGCTTATTCAATACTATGGCTACACCTTC. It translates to CSVLIQYYGYTF.

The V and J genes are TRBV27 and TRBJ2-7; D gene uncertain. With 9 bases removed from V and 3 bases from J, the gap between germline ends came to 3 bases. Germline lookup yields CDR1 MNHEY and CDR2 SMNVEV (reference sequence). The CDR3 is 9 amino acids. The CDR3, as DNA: TGTGCCAGAGTCTACGAGCAGTACTTC. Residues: CARVYEQYF.

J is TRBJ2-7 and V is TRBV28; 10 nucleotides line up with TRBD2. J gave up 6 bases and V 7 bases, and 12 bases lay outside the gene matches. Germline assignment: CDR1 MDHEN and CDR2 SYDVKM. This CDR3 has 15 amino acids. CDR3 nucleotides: TGTGCCAGCACCCCTAGCGGGAGACAATCGTCCGAGCAGTACTTC. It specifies CASTPSGRQSSEQYF.

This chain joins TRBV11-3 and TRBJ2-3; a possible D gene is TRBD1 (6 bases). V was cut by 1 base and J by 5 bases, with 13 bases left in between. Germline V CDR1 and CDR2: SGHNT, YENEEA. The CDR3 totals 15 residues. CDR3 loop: CASSLVGGAGDTQYF. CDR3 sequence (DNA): TGTGCCAGCAGCTTAGTTGGGGGCGCGGGAGATACGCAGTATTTT. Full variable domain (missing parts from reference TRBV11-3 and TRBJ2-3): EAGVVQSPRYKIIEKKQPVAFWCNPISGHNTLYWYLQNLGQGPELLIRYENEEAVDDSQLPKDRFSAERLKGVDSTLKIQPAELGDSAVYLCASSLVGGAGDTQYFGPGTRLTVL.

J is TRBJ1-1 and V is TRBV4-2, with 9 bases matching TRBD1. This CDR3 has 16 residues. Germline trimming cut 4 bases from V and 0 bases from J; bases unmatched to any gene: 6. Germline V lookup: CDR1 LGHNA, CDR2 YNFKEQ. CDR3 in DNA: TGTGCCAGCAGCCTCCGGGACAGGGTCATGAACACTGAAGCTTTCTTT. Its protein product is CASSLRDRVMNTEAFF.

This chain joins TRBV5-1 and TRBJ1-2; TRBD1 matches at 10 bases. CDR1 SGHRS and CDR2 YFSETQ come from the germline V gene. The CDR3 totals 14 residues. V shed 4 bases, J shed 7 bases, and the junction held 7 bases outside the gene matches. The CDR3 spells CASSPLTGGSGYTF. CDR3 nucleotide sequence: TGCGCCAGCAGCCCACTGACAGGGGGCTCTGGCTACACCTTC.

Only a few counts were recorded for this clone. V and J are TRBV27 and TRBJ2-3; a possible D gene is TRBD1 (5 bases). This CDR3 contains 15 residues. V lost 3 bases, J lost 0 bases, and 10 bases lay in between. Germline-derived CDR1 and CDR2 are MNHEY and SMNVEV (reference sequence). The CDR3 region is CASSLGQVSTDTQYF. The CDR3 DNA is TGTGCCAGCAGTTTGGGGCAGGTTAGCACAGATACGCAGTATTTT.

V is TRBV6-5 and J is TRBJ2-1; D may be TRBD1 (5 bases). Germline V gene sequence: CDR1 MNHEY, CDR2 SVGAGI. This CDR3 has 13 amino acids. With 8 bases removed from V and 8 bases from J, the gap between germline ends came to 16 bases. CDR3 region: CASSLVQGDEQFF. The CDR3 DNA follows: TGTGCCAGCTCATTGGTCCAGGGTGATGAGCAGTTCTTC.

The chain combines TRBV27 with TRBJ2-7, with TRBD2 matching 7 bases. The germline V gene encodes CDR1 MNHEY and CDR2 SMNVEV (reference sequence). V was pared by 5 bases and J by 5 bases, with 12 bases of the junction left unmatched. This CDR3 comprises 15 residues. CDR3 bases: TGTGCCAGCAGTCGAGCGGGGAGCAGGATCCACGAGCAGTACTTC. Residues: CASSRAGSRIHEQYF.

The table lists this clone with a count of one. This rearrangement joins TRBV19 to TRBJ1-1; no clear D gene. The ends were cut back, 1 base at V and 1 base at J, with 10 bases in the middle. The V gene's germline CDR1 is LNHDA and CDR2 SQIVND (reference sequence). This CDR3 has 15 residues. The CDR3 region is CASSIGQTWNTEAFF. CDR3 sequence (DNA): TGTGCCAGTAGTATAGGTCAAACTTGGAACACTGAAGCTTTCTTT.